The clone carrying this TCR beta chain appeared a few times. These data come from a study of spatial heterogeneity in lung cancer. Time point in this sample: sample taken at primary tumor resection. TCRs were sequenced from unsorted whole RNA of tumor, nontumor lung or PBMC. The approximately 69 donors had untreated early-stage non-small cell lung cancer. Individual TCR cDNA molecules each bore their own unique molecular identifier. MiXCR was run by TCRdb on the 5' RACE reads, yielding one entry per CDR3 protein. Among under 75,000 distinct CDR3 sequences, roughly 14% were seen once, and the ten largest hold 5.5% to 7.5%. Trimming removed 5 bases from V and 4 bases from J, with 14 bases in between. CDR3 length: 13 amino acids. Germline CDR1 and CDR2: DFQATT and SNEGSKA (reference sequence).

This chain links TRBV20-1 with TRBJ1-1; possibly TRBD1 for D (6 bases). The receptor's source is a male donor with early-stage non-small cell lung cancer. Sequencing was performed on PBMCs, taken at surgery. The CDR3 loop reads CSAADRRATEAFF. CDR3 bases: TGCAGTGCTGCCGACAGGAGGGCCACTGAAGCTTTCTTT.